Below, 25 T cell receptor beta chains from the same sample are listed, as sequenced in a study of patients and donors after allogeneic stem cell transplantation. TCRdb used MiXCR to reprocess the RT-PCR reads, holding one entry per CDR3 protein. The sample yields about a million distinct CDR3 sequences, roughly 18% seen once. The sample comprised blood, either unsorted or a sorted T cell fraction (not recorded which). These receptors were collected from a human donor who was either an allogeneic HSCT recipient or a stem cell or donor lymphocyte infusion donor (not recorded which). It is not recorded whose cells these are; they may come from a transplant donor.

This rearrangement joins TRBV12-3 or TRBV12-4 to TRBJ2-7; D is uncertain. This CDR3 contains 16 residues. V lost 0 bases and J lost 2, with 14 bases in between. CDR3: CASSLALPPTTYEQYF. The CDR3 DNA reads as TGTGCCAGCAGTTTAGCGCTTCCACCGACAACCTACGAGCAGTACTTC.

This clonotype appeared a few times. The chain combines TRBV12-3 or TRBV12-4 with TRBJ2-2, with D maybe TRBD2 (7 bases). The CDR3 contains 14 residues. The germline V and J ends were trimmed by 3 bases and 6 bases, with 11 bases remaining between them. The CDR3 sequence is CASSLGGASGELFF. CDR3 nucleotides: TGTGCCAGCAGTTTGGGGGGGGCTTCCGGGGAGCTGTTTTTT.

In its sample, this clonotype was seen a few times. The CDR3 spells CASKGLYNEQFF. The CDR3, as DNA: TGTGCCAGCAAGGGGCTCTACAATGAGCAGTTCTTC. The chain links TRBV12-3 or TRBV12-4 to TRBJ2-1; perhaps TRBD1 as D (5 bases). Deletions cut 7 bases from V and 3 bases from J, with 7 bases between. The CDR3 extends over 12 amino acids.

This clonotype was detected only a few times. The chain uses TRBV27 and TRBJ2-1; 7 nucleotides agree with TRBD2. CDR3 size: 13 residues. Germline V gene lookup returns CDR1 MNHEY and CDR2 SMNVEV (reference sequence). Losses at the gene ends were 8 bases for V and 6 bases for J; bases not matched to a gene: 7. The CDR3 DNA is TGTGCCAGCGCCCCGCGGGAGCTCAATGAGCAGTTCTTC. As protein: CASAPRELNEQFF.

This rearrangement joins TRBV18 to TRBJ1-5, with D possibly TRBD1 on 5 matching bases. This CDR3 is built from 15 residues. V was trimmed by 3 bases and J by 3 bases, leaving 12 bases between them. Germline loops: CDR1 KGHSH, CDR2 LQKENI. CDR3 loop: CASSPGGRDNQPQHF. The CDR3 DNA sequence: TGTGCCAGCTCACCCGGGGGACGGGACAATCAGCCCCAGCATTTT.

This clonotype was picked up a small number of times. The V call is TRBV20-1, the J call TRBJ2-3; 9 positions match TRBD2. J lost 0 bases, V lost 5 bases, and 12 bases had no gene match. CDR1 and CDR2 (germline): DFQATT, SNEGSKA (reference sequence). This CDR3 is 17 amino acids long. In DNA form, the CDR3 reads TGCAGTGCTCGCGGGCTCGGCAGCGGGGGGAGCACAGATACGCAGTATTTT. Protein product: CSARGLGSGGSTDTQYF.

This clonotype occurred a few times. The V gene is TRBV6-4, the J gene TRBJ1-6, with TRBD1 identical over 9 bases. This CDR3 is built from 15 residues. Germline V CDR1 and CDR2: MRHNA, SNTAGT. Unmatched junction bases numbered 3, after V lost 0 bases and J lost 9 bases. CDR3 sequence: CASSDSGTGISPLHF. The CDR3 coding sequence is TGTGCCAGCAGTGACTCGGGGACAGGGATTTCACCCCTCCACTTT.

This clonotype was counted many times. The V gene is TRBV5-6, the J gene TRBJ2-1; D gene ambiguous. The CDR3 consists of 12 residues. V was cut by 5 bases and J by 2 bases, with 5 bases left in between. Germline V gene data show CDR1 as SGHDT and CDR2 as YYEEEE. Here the CDR3 reads CASSWTYNEQFF. The CDR3, as DNA: TGTGCCAGCAGTTGGACCTACAATGAGCAGTTCTTC.

The rearrangement links TRBV20-1 to TRBJ1-2, with no clear D. V was trimmed by 3 bases and J by 1 base, leaving 18 bases between them. The CDR3 loop spans 16 amino acids. In germline, CDR1 is DFQATT, CDR2 SNEGSKA (reference sequence). DNA for the CDR3: TGCAGTGCTAGTGGAATTCGCCGAGACTATAACTATGGCTACACCTTC. Protein product: CSASGIRRDYNYGYTF.

The V and J genes are TRBV7-9 and TRBJ1-1; D is unclear. Per germline, CDR1 SEHNR and CDR2 FQNEAQ (reference sequence). V lost 2 bases and J 4 bases, leaving 17 bases between the germline ends. The CDR3 spans 16 residues. The CDR3 sequence is CASSLSLGFLGTEAFF. As DNA, the CDR3 is TGTGCCAGCAGCTTATCCCTGGGGTTCTTGGGCACTGAAGCTTTCTTT.

This clonotype was seen a handful of times. This chain joins TRBV12-3 or TRBV12-4 and TRBJ2-5, with D tentatively TRBD1 (7 bases). Between the trimmed V and J ends, which lost 6 bases and 6 bases, there was a span of 17 bases. This CDR3 region has 14 residues. The CDR3: CASSRRGAYKTQYF. The CDR3 region has the DNA TGTGCCAGCAGCCGCAGGGGGGCCTACAAGACCCAGTACTTC.

In this sample, this clonotype turned up a few times. V and J are TRBV12-3 or TRBV12-4 and TRBJ1-2; a possible D gene is TRBD1 (6 bases). The V end was cut by 6 bases, the J end by 4 bases, with 15 bases between. The CDR3 totals 14 residues. CDR3 sequence (DNA): TGTGCCAGCAGCACATACCGACAGGTCTATGGCTACACCTTC. This gives the protein CASSTYRQVYGYTF.

This clonotype came up a few times. The rearrangement links TRBV20-1 to TRBJ1-5; D is undetermined. Trimming cost V 0 bases and J 4 bases, with 10 bases left between them. CDR1 and CDR2 (germline): DFQATT, SNEGSKA (reference sequence). The CDR3 has 14 amino acids. The CDR3 region is CSARDPRTNQPQHF. The CDR3 bases are TGCAGTGCTAGAGACCCCAGAACAAATCAGCCCCAGCATTTT.

This clonotype came up a few times. The J gene is TRBJ2-5, the V gene TRBV12-3 or TRBV12-4; D remains unclear. With 1 base removed from V and 4 bases from J, the gap between germline ends came to 7 bases. This CDR3 contains 13 residues. The CDR3 protein is CASSLEVGETQYF. The CDR3 nucleotides read TGTGCCAGCAGTTTAGAAGTGGGAGAGACCCAGTACTTC.

This clonotype was found a few times. The chain couples TRBV27 to TRBJ2-4; TRBD2 is a possible D gene (6 bases). The V gene lost 5 bases and the J gene lost 11 bases, with 19 bases spanning the gap. The CDR3 covers 14 residues. The germline CDR1 and CDR2 sequences are MNHEY and SMNVEV (reference sequence). The CDR3 here is CASSPDRNRGVQYF. CDR3 coding DNA: TGTGCCAGCAGTCCCGACAGAAATCGCGGGGTTCAGTACTTC.

The V and J genes are TRBV11-2 and TRBJ2-1, with 10 bases aligning to TRBD2. The CDR3 is 15 residues long. V was pared by 5 bases and J by 7 bases, with 8 bases of the junction left unmatched. Per germline, CDR1 SGHAT and CDR2 FQNNGV. Written as DNA, the CDR3 is TGTGCCAGCAGCCCTCGCCTAGCGGGAGAGAATGAGCAGTTCTTC. Translating gives CASSPRLAGENEQFF.

This clonotype has more than one count but fewer than ten. The chain combines TRBV3-1 with TRBJ2-7; D is ambiguous. Germline CDR1 is LGHDT and CDR2 is YNNKEL (reference sequence). Trimming stripped 1 base from V and 3 bases from J, with 10 bases between. The CDR3 is 14 amino acids. The CDR3 is CASSQGLWIYEQYF. Written as DNA, the CDR3 is TGTGCCAGCAGCCAAGGGTTGTGGATCTACGAGCAGTACTTC.

The rearrangement uses TRBV12-3 or TRBV12-4 and TRBJ2-3, with D hard to call. This CDR3 has 12 residues. V lost 6 bases, J lost 11 bases, and 15 bases lay in between. The CDR3 coding sequence is TGTGCCAGCAGCCCTAAGATTCAGTTGCAGTATTTT. It specifies CASSPKIQLQYF.

The rearrangement uses TRBV12-3 or TRBV12-4 and TRBJ1-3; D call uncertain. The CDR3 sequence is 16 residues long. Trimming took off 7 bases at V and 0 bases at J, with 16 bases between the two ends. CDR3: CASTLGQIVSGNTIYF. The CDR3 bases are TGTGCCAGCACGCTGGGCCAGATCGTCTCTGGAAACACCATATATTTT.

The chain carries TRBV7-2 and TRBJ2-2; perhaps TRBD1 as D (5 bases). In germline, CDR1 is SGHTA, CDR2 FQGNSA. There are 14 residues in the CDR3. V was cut by 1 base and J by 6 bases, with 9 bases left in between. The CDR3 here is CASSLEMTAGELFF. In DNA form, the CDR3 reads TGTGCCAGCAGCTTAGAGATGACAGCCGGGGAGCTGTTTTTT.

The rearrangement joins TRBV5-1 to TRBJ2-3; D not resolved. Trimming cost V 4 bases and J 4 bases, with 13 bases left between them. Looked up from germline, CDR1 is SGHRS and CDR2 is YFSETQ. The CDR3 is 14 residues long. CDR3 sequence reads: CASSPGRGADTQYF. CDR3 DNA sequence: TGCGCCAGCAGCCCCGGACGAGGCGCAGATACGCAGTATTTT.

This clonotype appeared a few times. Written as DNA, the CDR3 is TGTGCCAGCAGCCGATTGGGGGTCTACGAGCAGTACTTC. It specifies CASSRLGVYEQYF. The chain combines TRBV11-2 with TRBJ2-7; either TRBD1 or TRBD2 may fit D (5 bases each). V was shortened by 5 bases and J by 3 bases, with 11 bases between the two germline ends. Germline values: CDR1 SGHAT, CDR2 FQNNGV. This CDR3 is 13 amino acids long.

This clonotype came up a few times. The chain is built from TRBV12-3 or TRBV12-4 and TRBJ2-3; 10 bases map to TRBD2. The CDR3 runs 15 residues. Trimming took 5 bases from V and 6 from J; bases not matched to a gene: 8. The CDR3 sequence is CASSLERGGLDTQYF. The CDR3 nucleotides read TGTGCCAGCAGTCTCGAGCGGGGGGGCCTCGATACGCAGTATTTT.

This rearrangement joins TRBV24-1 to TRBJ2-2; D might be TRBD1 (5 bases). The CDR3 is made up of 14 amino acids. The germline gives CDR1 KGHDR, CDR2 SFDVKD. V lost 9 bases and J lost 5, with 15 bases in between. CDR3 sequence reads: CATSVGARTGELFF. CDR3 DNA: TGTGCCACCTCAGTTGGGGCTCGGACCGGGGAGCTGTTTTTT.

The rearrangement joins TRBV20-1 to TRBJ1-3; D is perhaps TRBD1 (5 bases). Germline CDR1 DFQATT, CDR2 SNEGSKA (reference sequence). The ends were cut back, 1 base at V and 4 bases at J, with 17 bases in the middle. This CDR3 contains 16 residues. The CDR3 DNA sequence: TGCAGTGCTAGAGGTGGGGGAACTGAGGCCGGAAACACCATATATTTT. Translation gives CSARGGGTEAGNTIYF.